This note documents a single T cell receptor beta chain sequence. The sample originates from a study of cytomegalovirus exposure and HLA in healthy donors. The CDR3 loop spans 14 amino acids. Trimming took off 6 bases at V and 3 bases at J, with 13 bases between the two ends. CDR1 MNHEY and CDR2 SMNVEV come from the germline V gene (reference sequence). Assay: immunoSEQ multiplex PCR; the TCRdb copy retains only in-frame clones and omits some. The table lists fewer than 250,000 clones, about 87% of them singletons. Sequencing used PBMCs. The TCR originated in a man between 18 and 29 years old in good health and CMV-seronegative. This sequence joins TRBV27 and TRBJ2-3, with D maybe TRBD1 (8 bases). CDR3 coding DNA: TGTGCCAGCAGGCAACAGGGGGGGACAGATACGCAGTATTTT. It is translated as CASRQQGGTDTQYF.